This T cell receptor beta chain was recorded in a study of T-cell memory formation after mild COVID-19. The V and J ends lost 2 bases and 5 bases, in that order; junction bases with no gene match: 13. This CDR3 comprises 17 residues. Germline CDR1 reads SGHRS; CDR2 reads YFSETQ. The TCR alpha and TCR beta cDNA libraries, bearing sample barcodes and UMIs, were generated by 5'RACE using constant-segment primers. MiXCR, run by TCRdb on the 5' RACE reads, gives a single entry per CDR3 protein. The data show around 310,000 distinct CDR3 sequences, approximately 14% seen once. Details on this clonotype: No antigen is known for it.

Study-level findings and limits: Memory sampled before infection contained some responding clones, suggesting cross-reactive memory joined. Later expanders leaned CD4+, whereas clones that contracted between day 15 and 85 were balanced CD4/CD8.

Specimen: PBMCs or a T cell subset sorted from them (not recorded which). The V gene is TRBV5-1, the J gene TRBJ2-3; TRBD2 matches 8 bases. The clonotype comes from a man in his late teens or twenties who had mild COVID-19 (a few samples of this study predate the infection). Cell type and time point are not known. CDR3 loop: CASSFTTGGPIKDTQYF. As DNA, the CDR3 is TGCGCCAGCAGCTTTACTACGGGGGGGCCGATCAAAGATACGCAGTATTTT.